This T cell receptor beta chain derives from a study of PD-1 blockade in mismatch repair-deficient tumors (dated by TCRdb to the late 2010s). For the study in its entirety: Between September 2013 and September 2016, the trial enrolled approximately 86 consecutive patients with some twelve types of mismatch repair-deficient cancer, all of whom had received prior treatment and were progressing. Deep sequencing of TCR CDR3 regions was used to track tumor-associated T cell clones in peripheral blood of patients responding to PD-1 blockade.

The library was built by means of the immunoSEQ multiplex PCR assay. TCRdb took over this immuneACCESS table, retaining in-frame rearrangements with V and J assigned. Such tables are incomplete; in checked studies, under half of the missing clones stem from an unresolved V gene, and the remainder is unexplained. The sample includes about 3,700 clones, with around 79% observed a single time. The top ten clonotypes cover about 7.4% of the sample. Explained via the paper, the time point label denotes: archival surgical resection tumor tissue. Mismatch repair deficiency was established in every enrolled patient by polymerase chain reaction or immunohistochemistry. TCR sequencing was performed for three patients who responded to pembrolizumab therapy. Archival surgical resections from the three responding patients were used as the source of tumor tissue for TCR sequencing. The phase II trial prospectively evaluated PD-1 blockade with pembrolizumab in advanced mismatch repair-deficient cancers, independent of tissue of origin.

What the study reported, not specific to this receptor: After pembrolizumab, tumor-resident clones, which were often undetectable in blood before treatment, expanded rapidly and then contracted, generally ahead of radiologic responses.

This clone was observed a few times. Its antigen is still unknown. No much larger clone exists at a distance of one base, and base qualities are not known. Trimming removed 5 bases from V and 6 bases from J; the gene matches leave 3 bases unexplained. From the germline V gene (reference sequence), CDR1 is WNHNN and CDR2 is SYGVQD. Inclusive of the bounding cysteine and phenylalanine, the CDR3 is 13 residues long. The entry retains the CDR3 DNA only, 39 bases that are in frame from base 1. Material: primary tumor tissue, obtained from a patient treated with pembrolizumab. This clonotype was obtained from an adult with mismatch repair-deficient cancer. Here the chain combines TRBV10-1 and TRBJ2-7, with 11 bases in between that match TRBD2. The nucleotide sequence is TGCGCCAGCAGTCTGGGGACTAGCGGCGAGCAGTACTTC. Its product reads: CASSLGTSGEQYF.